One and the same sample provided the 30 T cell receptor beta chains below, sequenced in a study of T cell repertoires in ileal Crohn's disease. Time point reported: neoterminal ileum biopsy at postoperative endoscopy, about 6 months after surgery. The table came from immunoSEQ multiplex PCR; TCRdb's copy has only in-frame clones and leaves some out. This sample has some 60,000 clones, with around nine tenths found just once. The sample comprised ileal tissue. The receptors originated from an adult with Crohn's disease.

J is TRBJ2-2 and V is TRBV7-9; the match to TRBD1 covers 9 bases. Germline values: CDR1 SEHNR, CDR2 FQNEAQ (reference sequence). The trim removed 4 bases at V and 3 bases at J, leaving 9 bases unmatched. The CDR3 contains 17 residues. This chain's CDR3 is CASSSRYRGQDTGELFF. The CDR3 nucleotides are TGTGCCAGCAGCTCGCGGTACAGGGGGCAAGACACCGGGGAGCTGTTTTTT.

The chain combines TRBV6-1 with TRBJ1-5, with D possibly being TRBD1 (6 bases). Germline CDR1 and CDR2: MNHNS and SASEGT. V gave up 6 bases and J gave up 5 bases, with 8 bases separating them. This CDR3 is 12 amino acids long. The chain's CDR3 is CASRDRYQPQHF. CDR3 sequence (DNA): TGTGCCAGCAGGGACAGATATCAGCCCCAGCATTTT.

This clone showed up just once. The chain has TRBV6-1 and TRBJ1-4, with D possibly matching TRBD1 (5 bases). Trimming pared 1 base from V and 4 bases from J, leaving 10 bases between. Looked up from germline, CDR1 is MNHNS and CDR2 is SASEGT. The CDR3 extends over 15 amino acids. The DNA for the CDR3 is TGTGCCAGCAGTGAAGATCGCAGGGTTAATGAAAAACTGTTTTTT. Protein: CASSEDRRVNEKLFF.

This clone was seen more than once but under ten times. This chain joins TRBV7-9 and TRBJ2-1; the D is unclear. Germline V gene lookup returns CDR1 SEHNR and CDR2 FQNEAQ (reference sequence). CDR3 length: 13 amino acids. V gave up 3 bases and J gave up 7 bases, with 10 bases separating them. This chain's CDR3 is CASSFGATNEQFF. The CDR3 bases are TGTGCCAGCAGCTTTGGAGCAACGAATGAGCAGTTCTTC.

The J gene is TRBJ1-4, the V gene TRBV28; D gene uncertain. Germline-derived CDR1 and CDR2 are MDHEN and SYDVKM. The CDR3 extends over 13 amino acids. The V end was cut by 6 bases, the J end by 7 bases, with 12 bases between. The CDR3 DNA is TGTGCCAGCAGGACCGGGGTCGGTGAAAAACTGTTTTTT. It is translated as CASRTGVGEKLFF.

The chain recombines TRBV7-9 with TRBJ2-7; TRBD1 matches 8 bases. Trimming cost V 5 bases and J 3 bases; bases outside gene matches: 15. The CDR3 covers 17 residues. CDR1 SEHNR and CDR2 FQNEAQ come from the germline V gene (reference sequence). CDR3 coding DNA: TGTGCCAGCAGCCCCCCAGGTGAGGACAGGGAAAGCTACGAGCAGTACGTC. Amino acid sequence: CASSPPGEDRESYEQYV.

The V call is TRBV7-9, the J call TRBJ2-7; perhaps TRBD2 as D (6 bases). This CDR3 has 16 residues. V lost 6 bases and J lost 7, with 25 bases in between. Germline V gives CDR1 SEHNR, CDR2 FQNEAQ (reference sequence). Here the CDR3 reads CASSSTGTHTFGEQYF. CDR3 coding DNA: TGTGCCAGCAGTTCTACCGGGACTCACACTTTTGGGGAGCAGTACTTC.

The chain has TRBV4-1 and TRBJ1-2, with D hard to call. The CDR3 length is 13 residues. V was clipped by 1 base and J by 5 bases, with 8 bases between them. Germline V gene data show CDR1 as MGHRA and CDR2 as YSYEKL. CDR3 in amino acids: CASSQVSLYGYTF. The CDR3 DNA reads as TGCGCCAGCAGCCAAGTTTCGTTGTATGGCTACACCTTC.

The chain carries TRBV10-1 and TRBJ2-3; D unclear. Germline V gives CDR1 WNHNN, CDR2 SYGVQD (reference sequence). V was shortened by 5 bases and J by 0 bases, with 9 bases between the two germline ends. The CDR3 has 14 amino acids. Here the CDR3 reads CASSSQASTDTQYF. The CDR3 nucleotides are TGCGCCAGCAGTTCCCAGGCCAGCACAGATACGCAGTATTTT.

The rearrangement joins TRBV6-1 to TRBJ1-2; maybe TRBD1 (5 bases). V was trimmed by 6 bases and J by 4 bases, leaving 15 bases between them. This CDR3 region has 14 residues. Germline V CDR1 and CDR2: MNHNS, SASEGT. CDR3 in amino acids: CASSFTDTLYGYTF. As DNA, the CDR3 is TGTGCCAGCAGCTTCACGGACACCCTCTATGGCTACACCTTC.

The rearrangement links TRBV4-1 to TRBJ1-2; possible D gene TRBD1, 6 bases. This CDR3 spans 13 amino acids. Deletions cut 6 bases from V and 3 bases from J, with 11 bases between. The V gene's germline CDR1 is MGHRA and CDR2 YSYEKL. The CDR3 sequence is CASRTDSDYGYTF. The CDR3 region has the DNA TGCGCCAGCAGAACGGACAGCGACTATGGCTACACCTTC.

Here the CDR3 DNA reads TGTGCCAGCAGCTTAGGAGGCGCCAGGGCGAATTCACCCCTCCACTTT. It translates to CASSLGGARANSPLHF. This chain uses TRBV7-9 with TRBJ1-6, with a weak D call TRBD1 (5 bases). V was clipped by 1 base and J by 7 bases, with 14 bases between them. Germline V lookup: CDR1 SEHNR, CDR2 FQNEAQ (reference sequence). The CDR3 consists of 16 residues.

The rearrangement uses TRBV7-8 and TRBJ2-3; a weak D match, TRBD2 (6 bases). Trimming took 1 base from V and 1 from J, leaving 9 bases between them. Germline CDR1 and CDR2: SGHVS and FQNEAQ. CDR3 length equals 15 residues. This CDR3 reads CASSLGLAGTDTQYF. The CDR3 DNA reads TGTGCCAGCAGCTTAGGGTTAGCGGGCACAGATACGCAGTATTTT.

The V gene is TRBV7-8, the J gene TRBJ1-1, with a weak D call TRBD1 (6 bases). Trimming took 5 bases from V and 6 from J, leaving 16 bases between them. The CDR3 covers 14 residues. Germline-derived CDR1 and CDR2 are SGHVS and FQNEAQ. CDR3 sequence (DNA): TGTGCCAGCAGCCCGCACAGGGCATCCCCTGAAGCTTTCTTT. This gives the protein CASSPHRASPEAFF.

This chain joins TRBV5-1 and TRBJ2-2; 9 bases map to TRBD1. This CDR3 region has 15 residues. Germline CDR1 and CDR2: SGHRS and YFSETQ. V was clipped by 4 bases and J by 6 bases; unmatched bases: 7. CDR3 loop: CASSETGGSSGELFF. DNA for the CDR3: TGCGCCAGCAGCGAGACAGGGGGGTCTTCCGGGGAGCTGTTTTTT.

The J gene is TRBJ1-1, the V gene TRBV2; 9 nucleotides agree with TRBD1. The germline V gene has CDR1 SNHLY and CDR2 FYNNEI. This CDR3 spans 13 amino acids. Unmatched junction bases numbered 3, after V lost 10 bases and J lost 0 bases. This chain's CDR3 is CATGQGLNTEAFF. In DNA form, the CDR3 reads TGTGCCACGGGACAGGGATTGAACACTGAAGCTTTCTTT. The full variable domain, completed using reference TRBV2 and TRBJ1-1, is EPEVTQTPSHQVTQMGQEVILRCVPISNHLYFYWYRQILGQKVEFLVSFYNNEISEKSEIFDDQFSVERPDGSNFTLKIRSTKLEDSAMYFCATGQGLNTEAFFGQGTRLTVV.

The V call is TRBV2, the J call TRBJ1-3; D is unresolved. Germline CDR1 and CDR2: SNHLY and FYNNEI. Trimming removed 8 bases from V and 1 base from J, with 6 bases in between. This CDR3 has 12 residues. The CDR3 DNA reads TGTGCCAGCGAGGGATCTGGAAACACCATATATTTT. It is translated as CASEGSGNTIYF.

In nucleotides, the CDR3 is TGTGCCAGCAGCTTGGTCCCAGACTCTGGAAACACCATATATTTT. This gives the protein CASSLVPDSGNTIYF. The genes are TRBV5-6 and TRBJ1-3, with D hard to call. From germline, CDR1 is SGHDT and CDR2 YYEEEE. Trimming shortened V by 0 bases and J by 0 bases, and 7 bases separated the two germline ends. The CDR3 has 15 residues.

This clone was seen once. The chain is built from TRBV18 and TRBJ1-6; no reliable D call. In germline, CDR1 is KGHSH, CDR2 LQKENI. The CDR3 length is 16 residues. Trimming pared 4 bases from V and 5 bases from J, leaving 15 bases between. The CDR3 reads CASSLSQVENNSPLHF. The CDR3 DNA reads as TGTGCCAGCTCACTCTCACAAGTGGAGAATAATTCACCCCTCCACTTT.

The genes are TRBV5-1 and TRBJ1-1; D remains ambiguous. The V end lost 3 bases, the J end lost 2 bases, and 17 bases lay between the germline ends. The CDR3 runs to 16 residues. Per the germline V gene, CDR1 is SGHRS and CDR2 is YFSETQ. The CDR3 reads CASSSPAPHENTEAFF. The CDR3 coding sequence is TGCGCCAGCAGCTCCCCTGCGCCCCATGAAAACACTGAAGCTTTCTTT.

The chain is built from TRBV11-2 and TRBJ1-2; TRBD1 matches at 7 bases. Germline V gives CDR1 SGHAT, CDR2 FQNNGV. This CDR3 is 14 amino acids long. The V gene end was trimmed by 3 bases and the J gene end by 5 bases; junction bases not matched to a gene: 6. The CDR3 bases are TGTGCCAGCAGCTTTATGGAGGGGGCTTATGGCTACACCTTC. The encoded protein is CASSFMEGAYGYTF. Drawing the rest from reference TRBV11-2 and TRBJ1-2, the complete variable domain is EAGVAQSPRYKIIEKRQSVAFWCNPISGHATLYWYQQILGQGPKLLIQFQNNGVVDDSQLPKDRFSAERLKGVDSTLKIQPAKLEDSAVYLCASSFMEGAYGYTFGSGTRLTVV.

The CDR3 spells CASRGQQGARNTGELFF. The CDR3 DNA is TGTGCCAGCAGGGGTCAGCAGGGGGCCAGGAACACCGGGGAGCTGTTTTTT. This chain links TRBV5-5 with TRBJ2-2; 8 bases are a match to TRBD1. V lost 5 bases, J lost 1 base, and 10 bases stayed unmatched. Germline CDR1 is SGHKS and CDR2 is YYEKEE (reference sequence). The CDR3 runs to 17 residues.

A few counts support this clone. The chain is built from TRBV14 and TRBJ1-1; 9 nucleotides line up with TRBD1. V gave up 4 bases and J gave up 1 base; unmatched junction bases: 4. CDR1 and CDR2 (germline): SGHDN, FVKESK. The length of the CDR3 is 15 residues. The CDR3 coding sequence is TGTGCCAGCAGCCCATGGACAGGGGAGAACACTGAAGCTTTCTTT. This sequence encodes CASSPWTGENTEAFF. The complete variable domain, with remaining parts taken from reference TRBV14 and TRBJ1-1, reads EAGVTQFPSHSVIEKGQTVTLRCDPISGHDNLYWYRRVMGKEIKFLLHFVKESKQDESGMPNNRFLAERTGGTYSTLKVQPAELEDSGVYFCASSPWTGENTEAFFGQGTRLTVV.

The rearrangement uses TRBV4-3 and TRBJ1-5; D call uncertain. V was clipped by 0 bases and J by 4 bases, with 10 bases between them. The germline gives CDR1 LGHNA, CDR2 YSLEER. The CDR3 contains 15 residues. In nucleotides, the CDR3 is TGCGCCAGCAGCCAAGAGGTTCCGGGGAATCAGCCCCAGCATTTT. Translation: CASSQEVPGNQPQHF.

Only one count was recorded for this clone. The V gene is TRBV18, the J gene TRBJ2-7; 9 bases align to TRBD2. V shed 2 bases and J 7 bases; nucleotides not matched to a gene: 6. There are 14 residues in the CDR3. In germline, CDR1 is KGHSH, CDR2 LQKENI. Written as DNA, the CDR3 is TGTGCCAGCTCACCAAGGTCTAGCGGGGTGGAGCAGTACGTC. Translation gives CASSPRSSGVEQYV.

V usage is TRBV25-1 and J usage is TRBJ2-5; a possible D gene is TRBD1 (5 bases). V shed 1 base and J shed 7 bases, with 10 bases lying between them. The CDR3 spans 13 residues. CDR1 MGHDK and CDR2 SYGVNS come from the germline V gene. DNA for the CDR3: TGTGCCAGCAGTGAATCAGGGTCCGGGACCCAGTACTTC. It codes for CASSESGSGTQYF.

J is TRBJ2-7 and V is TRBV19, with D perhaps TRBD1 (5 bases). Between the trimmed V and J ends, which lost 3 bases and 3 bases, there was a span of 15 bases. The germline V gene encodes CDR1 LNHDA and CDR2 SQIVND (reference sequence). The CDR3 is 15 residues long. Here the CDR3 reads CASSIVGQGNYEQYF. CDR3 in DNA: TGTGCCAGTAGTATCGTAGGGCAGGGAAACTACGAGCAGTACTTC.

The chain links TRBV5-6 to TRBJ2-7, with 8 bases identical to TRBD2. The CDR3 sequence is 15 residues long. Per the germline V gene, CDR1 is SGHDT and CDR2 is YYEEEE. V gave up 4 bases and J gave up 3 bases; unmatched junction bases: 9. DNA of the CDR3: TGTGCCAGCAGCACTATCGGGACTAGAGTCTACGAGCAGTACTTC. It codes for CASSTIGTRVYEQYF.

The table lists this clone with a few counts. V gene TRBV7-9 combines with J gene TRBJ2-5, with D possibly TRBD2 on 6 matching bases. Trimming removed 0 bases at V and 2 bases at J, with 13 bases between. This CDR3 has 16 amino acids. Germline values: CDR1 SEHNR, CDR2 FQNEAQ (reference sequence). CDR3 residues: CASSLAGGGYQETQYF. DNA of the CDR3: TGTGCCAGCAGCTTAGCTGGGGGAGGTTATCAAGAGACCCAGTACTTC.

This sequence joins TRBV11-2 and TRBJ2-5; 12 nucleotides match TRBD2. This CDR3 is 17 amino acids long. Trimming took 5 bases from V and 5 from J; bases not matched to a gene: 12. CDR1 SGHAT and CDR2 FQNNGV come from the germline V gene. In nucleotides, the CDR3 is TGTGCCAGCAGCCCGGGAACTAGCGGGAGGACTCGGGAGACCCAGTACTTC. Translation: CASSPGTSGRTRETQYF. Filled out from reference TRBV11-2 and TRBJ2-5, the complete variable domain reads EAGVAQSPRYKIIEKRQSVAFWCNPISGHATLYWYQQILGQGPKLLIQFQNNGVVDDSQLPKDRFSAERLKGVDSTLKIQPAKLEDSAVYLCASSPGTSGRTRETQYFGPGTRLLVL.